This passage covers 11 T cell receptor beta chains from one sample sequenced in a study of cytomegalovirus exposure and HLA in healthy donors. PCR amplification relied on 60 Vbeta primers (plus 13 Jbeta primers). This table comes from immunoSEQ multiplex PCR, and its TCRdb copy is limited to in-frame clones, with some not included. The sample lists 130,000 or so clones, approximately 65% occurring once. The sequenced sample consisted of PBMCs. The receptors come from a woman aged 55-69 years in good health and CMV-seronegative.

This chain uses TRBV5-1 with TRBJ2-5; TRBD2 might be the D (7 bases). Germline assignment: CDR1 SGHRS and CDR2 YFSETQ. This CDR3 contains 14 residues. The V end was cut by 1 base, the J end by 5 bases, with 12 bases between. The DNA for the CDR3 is TGCGCCAGCAGCTTGTCCGGGGGGCTGGAGACCCAGTACTTC. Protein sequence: CASSLSGGLETQYF.

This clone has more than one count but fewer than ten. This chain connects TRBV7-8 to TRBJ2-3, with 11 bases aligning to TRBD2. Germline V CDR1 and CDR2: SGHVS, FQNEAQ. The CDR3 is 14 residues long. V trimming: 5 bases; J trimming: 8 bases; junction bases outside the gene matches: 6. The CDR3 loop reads CASSPGTSGGTQYF. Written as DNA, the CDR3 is TGTGCCAGCAGCCCCGGGACTAGCGGCGGTACGCAGTATTTT.

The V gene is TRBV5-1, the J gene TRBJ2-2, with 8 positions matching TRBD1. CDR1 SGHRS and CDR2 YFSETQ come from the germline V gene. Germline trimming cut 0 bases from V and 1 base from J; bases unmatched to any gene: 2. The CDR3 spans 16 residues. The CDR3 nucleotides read TGCGCCAGCAGCTTGGCCGGGACAGGGAACACCGGGGAGCTGTTTTTT. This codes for CASSLAGTGNTGELFF.

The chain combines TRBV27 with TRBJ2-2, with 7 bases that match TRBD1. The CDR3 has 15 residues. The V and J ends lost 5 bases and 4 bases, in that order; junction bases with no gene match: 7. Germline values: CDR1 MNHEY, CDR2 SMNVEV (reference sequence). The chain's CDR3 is CASSPRTGGTGELFF. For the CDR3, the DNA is TGTGCCAGCAGTCCCCGGACAGGCGGCACCGGGGAGCTGTTTTTT.

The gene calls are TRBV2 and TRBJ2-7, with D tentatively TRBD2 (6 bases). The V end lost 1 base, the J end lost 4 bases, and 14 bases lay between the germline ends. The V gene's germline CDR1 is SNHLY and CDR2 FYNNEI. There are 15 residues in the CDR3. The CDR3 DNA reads TGTGCCAGCAGTGAAGTCGGGGGAAGAGTGTACGAGCAGTACTTC. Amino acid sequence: CASSEVGGRVYEQYF.

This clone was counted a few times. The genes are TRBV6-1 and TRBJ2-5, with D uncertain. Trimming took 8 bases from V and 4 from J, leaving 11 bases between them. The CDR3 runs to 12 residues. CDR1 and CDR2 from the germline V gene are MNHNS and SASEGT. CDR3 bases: TGTGCCAGCCTCCAGAGGTCAGAGACCCAGTACTTC. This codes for CASLQRSETQYF.

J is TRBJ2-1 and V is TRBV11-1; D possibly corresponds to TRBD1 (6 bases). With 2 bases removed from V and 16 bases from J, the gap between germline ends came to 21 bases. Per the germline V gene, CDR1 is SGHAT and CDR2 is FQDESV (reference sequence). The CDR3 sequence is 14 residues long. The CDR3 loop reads CASSLLVQAGDGFF. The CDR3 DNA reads TGTGCCAGCAGCTTATTGGTCCAGGCAGGGGATGGATTCTTC.

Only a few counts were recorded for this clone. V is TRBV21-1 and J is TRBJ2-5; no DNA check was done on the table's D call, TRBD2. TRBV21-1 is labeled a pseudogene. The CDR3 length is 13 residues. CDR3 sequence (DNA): TGTGCCAGCAGCAAAGGCGAGGGAGAGACCCAGTACTTC. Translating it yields CASSKGEGETQYF.

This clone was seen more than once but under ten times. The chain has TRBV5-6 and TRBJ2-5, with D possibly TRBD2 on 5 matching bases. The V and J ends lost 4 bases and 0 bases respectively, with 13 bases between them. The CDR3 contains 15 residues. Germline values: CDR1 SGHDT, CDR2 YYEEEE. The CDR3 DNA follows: TGTGCCAGCAGCCCGAACCTAGCCGACCAAGAGACCCAGTACTTC. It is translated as CASSPNLADQETQYF.

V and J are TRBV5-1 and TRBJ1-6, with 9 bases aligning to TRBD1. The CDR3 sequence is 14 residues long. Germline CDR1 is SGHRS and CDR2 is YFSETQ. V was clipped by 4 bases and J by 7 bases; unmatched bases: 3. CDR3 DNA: TGCGCCAGCAGCCTGGACAGGGGCAATTCACCCCTCCACTTT. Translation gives CASSLDRGNSPLHF.

CDR3 bases: TGTGCCAGCAGTTTTTCAGGGGAAGTATATGGCTACACCTTC. This sequence encodes CASSFSGEVYGYTF. This chain uses TRBV27 with TRBJ1-2; D is possibly TRBD1 (6 bases). Trimming removed 3 bases at V and 5 bases at J, with 13 bases between. The CDR3 is 14 residues long. Germline V gene data show CDR1 as MNHEY and CDR2 as SMNVEV (reference sequence).